The subject of this entry is one T cell receptor (beta chain). Its target is not known. The sample originates from a study of Ad26.COV2.S vaccination and SARS-CoV-2 variants. Regarding the study as a whole: Spike-specific CD8+ and CD4+ T cell responses reportedly showed substantial breadth after vaccination.

Sequenced by immunoSEQ multiplex PCR; TCRdb stores in-frame clones only, minus some. The data contain around 500,000 clones, approximately 90% of them singletons. The germline CDR1 and CDR2 sequences are LGHDT and YNNKEL (reference sequence). This CDR3 is 18 amino acids long. The J segment lost 3 bases and the V segment lost 4 bases, leaving 15 bases of the junction unmatched. Described treatment: about 20 received Ad26.COV2.S at low or high dose, single or two shots; several received placebo; per-sample allocation not given. Each sample was drawn 63 days after the first injection (of vaccine or placebo).

The chain is built from TRBV3-1 (or the pseudogene TRBV3-2) and TRBJ2-5; 9 bases agree with TRBD2. The TCR originated in a person between 18 and 59 years old who received the Ad26.COV2.S COVID-19 vaccine or a placebo. The sample was peripheral blood, taken in a trial of Ad26.COV2.S vaccine versus placebo. DNA of the CDR3: TGTGCCAGCAGCCGCCAATATCCGGGCGGGAGGGCCAAAGAGACCCAGTACTTC. This codes for CASSRQYPGGRAKETQYF.